This TCR beta chain emerged from a study of OX40 agonist ivuxolimab in advanced cancers. Study information: At roughly 80% male, the cohort had a mean age of 60 years, ranging from roughly 20 to 85. Of the participants, 40% to 50% had some prior anti-PD-1, anti-PD-L1 or anti-CTLA-4 therapy, which was allowed.

Germline values: CDR1 SGHVS, CDR2 FNYEAQ. V lost 5 bases to trimming and J lost 9 bases, with 14 bases between them. CDR3 length equals 13 residues. The method was immunoSEQ multiplex PCR; TCRdb's version includes in-frame clones alone and lacks a portion of them. The sample holds 77,000 or so clones; roughly four fifths are singletons and the top ten take roughly 0.48%. The specimen was CD4+ or CD8+ T cells sorted from blood, collected in a trial of the OX40 agonist ivuxolimab. The clonotype originates from an adult with an advanced solid tumor such as melanoma, head and neck, liver or kidney cancer. The V and J genes are TRBV7-6 and TRBJ2-1; TRBD2 might be the D (6 bases). The CDR3 DNA is TGTGCCAGCAGCCCGGCGGGGTTCGGTGAGCAGTTCTTC. It codes for CASSPAGFGEQFF.